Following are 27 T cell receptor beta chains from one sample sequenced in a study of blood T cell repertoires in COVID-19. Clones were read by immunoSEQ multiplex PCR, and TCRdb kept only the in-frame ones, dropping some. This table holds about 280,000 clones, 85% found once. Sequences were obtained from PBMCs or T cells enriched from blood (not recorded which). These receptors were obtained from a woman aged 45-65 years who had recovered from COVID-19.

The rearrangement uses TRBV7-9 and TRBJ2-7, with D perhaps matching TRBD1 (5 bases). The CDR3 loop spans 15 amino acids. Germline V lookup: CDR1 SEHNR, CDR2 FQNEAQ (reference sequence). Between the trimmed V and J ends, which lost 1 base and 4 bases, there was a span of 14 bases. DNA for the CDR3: TGTGCCAGCAGCTTAGAGAACGGACGACAGTACGAGCAGTACTTC. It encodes CASSLENGRQYEQYF.

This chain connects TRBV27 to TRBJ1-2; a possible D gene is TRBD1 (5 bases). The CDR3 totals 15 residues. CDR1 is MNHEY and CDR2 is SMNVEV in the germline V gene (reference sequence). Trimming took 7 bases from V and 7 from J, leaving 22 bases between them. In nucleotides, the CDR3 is TGTGCCAGCACTACCTCGGGACTCTTAAGCTCTGGCTACACCTTC. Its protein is CASTTSGLLSSGYTF.

DNA of the CDR3: TGTGCCAGCTCACCACTGGAAGGGGGAGCTTTCTTT. Translation: CASSPLEGGAFF. The chain uses TRBV18 and TRBJ1-1; maybe TRBD1 (6 bases). CDR3 size: 12 residues. Germline lookup yields CDR1 KGHSH and CDR2 LQKENI. V was cut by 1 base and J by 10 bases, with 10 bases left in between.

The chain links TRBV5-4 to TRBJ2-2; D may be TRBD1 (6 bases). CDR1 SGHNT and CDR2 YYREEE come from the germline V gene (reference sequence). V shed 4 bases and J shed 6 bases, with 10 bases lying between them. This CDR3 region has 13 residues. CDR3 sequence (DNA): TGTGCCAGCAGCCCTCCAGGGGCCGGGGAGCTGTTTTTT. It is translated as CASSPPGAGELFF. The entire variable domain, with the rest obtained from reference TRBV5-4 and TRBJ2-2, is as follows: ETGVTQSPTHLIKTRGQQVTLRCSSQSGHNTVSWYQQALGQGPQFIFQYYREEENGRGNFPPRFSGLQFPNYSSELNVNALELDDSALYLCASSPPGAGELFFGEGSRLTVL.

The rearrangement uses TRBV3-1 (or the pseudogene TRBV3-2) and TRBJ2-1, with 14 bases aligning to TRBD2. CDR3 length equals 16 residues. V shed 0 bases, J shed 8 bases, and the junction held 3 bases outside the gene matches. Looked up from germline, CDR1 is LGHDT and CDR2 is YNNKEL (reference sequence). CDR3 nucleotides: TGTGCCAGCAGCCAAGAAGGGGGACTAGCGGGAGATGAGCAGTTCTTC. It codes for CASSQEGGLAGDEQFF.

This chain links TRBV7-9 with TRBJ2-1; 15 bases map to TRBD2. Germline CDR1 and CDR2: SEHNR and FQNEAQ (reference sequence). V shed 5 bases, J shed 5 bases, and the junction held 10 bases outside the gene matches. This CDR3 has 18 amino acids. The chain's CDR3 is CASSANLGLAGGNNEQFF. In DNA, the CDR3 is TGTGCCAGCAGCGCCAACCTCGGACTAGCGGGGGGGAACAATGAGCAGTTCTTC.

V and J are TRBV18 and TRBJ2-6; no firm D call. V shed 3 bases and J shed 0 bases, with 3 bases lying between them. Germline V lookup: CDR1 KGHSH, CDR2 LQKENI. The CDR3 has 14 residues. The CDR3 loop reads CASSPLSGANVLTF. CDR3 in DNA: TGTGCCAGCTCACCCCTCTCTGGGGCCAACGTCCTGACTTTC.

The CDR3 protein is CAITGDSPYEQYF. Here the CDR3 DNA reads TGTGCCATCACTGGGGACAGTCCCTACGAGCAGTACTTC. The genes are TRBV10-3 and TRBJ2-7; 7 nucleotides line up with TRBD1. This CDR3 has 13 amino acids. V shed 7 bases, J shed 2 bases, and the junction held 5 bases outside the gene matches. Germline V gene sequence: CDR1 ENHRY, CDR2 SYGVKD.

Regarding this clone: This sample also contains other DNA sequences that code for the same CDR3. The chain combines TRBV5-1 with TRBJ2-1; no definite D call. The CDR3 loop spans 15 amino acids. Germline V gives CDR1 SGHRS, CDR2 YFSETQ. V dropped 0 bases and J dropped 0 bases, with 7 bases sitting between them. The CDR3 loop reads CASSLGGSSYNEQFF. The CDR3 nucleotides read TGCGCCAGCAGCTTGGGAGGTAGCTCCTACAATGAGCAGTTCTTC.

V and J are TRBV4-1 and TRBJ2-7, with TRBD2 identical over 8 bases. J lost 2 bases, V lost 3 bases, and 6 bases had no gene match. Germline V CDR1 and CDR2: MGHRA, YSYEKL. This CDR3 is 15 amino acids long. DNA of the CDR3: TGCGCCAGCAGCCAGTCAGCGGGAGCTCCCTACGAGCAGTACTTC. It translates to CASSQSAGAPYEQYF.

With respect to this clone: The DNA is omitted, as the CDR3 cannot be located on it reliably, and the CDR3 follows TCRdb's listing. The CDR3: CASSILESTGNTIYF. This chain joins TRBV19 and TRBJ1-3. The CDR3 is 15 residues long, ends included. Germline V gene data show CDR1 as LNHDA and CDR2 as SQIVND (reference sequence).

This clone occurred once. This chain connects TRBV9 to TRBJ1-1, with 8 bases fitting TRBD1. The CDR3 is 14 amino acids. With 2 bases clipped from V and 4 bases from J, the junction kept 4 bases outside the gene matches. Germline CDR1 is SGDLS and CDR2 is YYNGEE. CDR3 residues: CASSVGQEGTEAFF. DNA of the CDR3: TGTGCCAGCAGCGTGGGACAGGAGGGCACTGAAGCTTTCTTT.

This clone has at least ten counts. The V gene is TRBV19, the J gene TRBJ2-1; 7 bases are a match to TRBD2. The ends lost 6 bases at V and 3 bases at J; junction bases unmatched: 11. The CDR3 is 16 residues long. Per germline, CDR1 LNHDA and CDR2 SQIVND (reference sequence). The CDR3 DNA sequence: TGTGCCAGTAGCCTTTCTAGCGGAGGGATCTACAATGAGCAGTTCTTC. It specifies CASSLSSGGIYNEQFF.

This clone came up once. The CDR3 DNA follows: TGTGCCAGCTCACACGACAGGGGGAGAGGTGAAAAACTGTTTTTT. Translated, it gives CASSHDRGRGEKLFF. This chain joins TRBV18 and TRBJ1-4; TRBD1 agrees at 9 bases. The CDR3 spans 15 residues. Losses at the gene ends were 4 bases for V and 7 bases for J; bases not matched to a gene: 7. Germline V gives CDR1 KGHSH, CDR2 LQKENI.

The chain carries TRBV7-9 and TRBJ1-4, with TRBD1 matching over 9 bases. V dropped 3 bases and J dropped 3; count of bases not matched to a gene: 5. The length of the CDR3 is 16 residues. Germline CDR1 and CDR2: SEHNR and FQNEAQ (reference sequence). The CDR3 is CASSFYRGLSNEKLFF. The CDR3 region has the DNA TGTGCCAGCAGCTTTTACAGGGGGCTGTCTAATGAAAAACTGTTTTTT.

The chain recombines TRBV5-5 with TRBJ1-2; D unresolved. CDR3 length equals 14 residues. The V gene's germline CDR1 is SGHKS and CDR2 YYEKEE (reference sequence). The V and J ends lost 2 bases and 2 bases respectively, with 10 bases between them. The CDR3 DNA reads TGTGCCAGCAGCTTACAAGACTCGAACTATGGCTACACCTTC. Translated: CASSLQDSNYGYTF.

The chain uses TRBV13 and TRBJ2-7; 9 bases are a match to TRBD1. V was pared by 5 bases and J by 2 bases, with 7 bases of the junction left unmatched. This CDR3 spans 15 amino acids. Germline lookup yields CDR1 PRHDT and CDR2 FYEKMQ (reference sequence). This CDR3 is CASSPQGQGTYEQYF. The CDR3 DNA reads TGTGCCAGCAGCCCGCAGGGACAGGGAACCTACGAGCAGTACTTC.

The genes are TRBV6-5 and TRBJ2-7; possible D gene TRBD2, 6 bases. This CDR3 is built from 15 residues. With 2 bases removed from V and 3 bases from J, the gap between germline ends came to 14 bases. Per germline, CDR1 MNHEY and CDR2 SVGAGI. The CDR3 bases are TGTGCCAGCAGTTACGGGTTGGGGGGTTTCTACGAGCAGTACTTC. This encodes CASSYGLGGFYEQYF.

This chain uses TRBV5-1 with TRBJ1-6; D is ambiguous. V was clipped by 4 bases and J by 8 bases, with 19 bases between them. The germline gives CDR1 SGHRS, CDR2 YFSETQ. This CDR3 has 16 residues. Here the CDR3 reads CASSTSGRSADSPLHF. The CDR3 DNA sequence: TGCGCCAGCAGCACCAGCGGGAGGTCGGCGGATTCACCCCTCCACTTT.

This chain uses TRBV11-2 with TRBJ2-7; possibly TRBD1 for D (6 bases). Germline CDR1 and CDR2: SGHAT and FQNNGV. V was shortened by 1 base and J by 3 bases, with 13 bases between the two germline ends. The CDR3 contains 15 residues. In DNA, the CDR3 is TGTGCCAGCAGCTTAGCGACAGGCTCCTTCTACGAGCAGTACTTC. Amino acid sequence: CASSLATGSFYEQYF.

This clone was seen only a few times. The CDR3 DNA is TGTGCCAGCAGCGGAGGGACAGGAGTTGGTCAGCCCCAGCATTTT. Encoded protein: CASSGGTGVGQPQHF. The chain combines TRBV7-2 with TRBJ1-5, with TRBD1 matching 8 bases. Trimming removed 5 bases from V and 6 bases from J; junction bases left unmatched: 9. CDR1 is SGHTA and CDR2 is FQGNSA in the germline V gene. The CDR3 loop spans 15 amino acids.

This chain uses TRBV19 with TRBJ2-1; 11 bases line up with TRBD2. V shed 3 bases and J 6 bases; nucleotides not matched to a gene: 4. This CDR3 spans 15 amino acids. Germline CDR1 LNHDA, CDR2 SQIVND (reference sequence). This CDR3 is CASSMTSGTSNEQFF. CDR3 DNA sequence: TGTGCCAGTAGTATGACTAGCGGGACGAGCAATGAGCAGTTCTTC.

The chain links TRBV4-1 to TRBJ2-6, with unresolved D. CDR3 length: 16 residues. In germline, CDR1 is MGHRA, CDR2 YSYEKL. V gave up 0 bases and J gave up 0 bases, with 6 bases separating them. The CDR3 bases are TGCGCCAGCAGCCAAGATCATAGCTCTGGGGCCAACGTCCTGACTTTC. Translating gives CASSQDHSSGANVLTF.

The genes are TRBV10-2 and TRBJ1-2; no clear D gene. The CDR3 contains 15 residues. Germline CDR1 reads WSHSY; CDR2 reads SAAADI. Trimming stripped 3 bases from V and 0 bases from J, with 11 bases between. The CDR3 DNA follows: TGCGCCAGCAGTGACTCGAGTTATACTAACTATGGCTACACCTTC. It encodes CASSDSSYTNYGYTF.

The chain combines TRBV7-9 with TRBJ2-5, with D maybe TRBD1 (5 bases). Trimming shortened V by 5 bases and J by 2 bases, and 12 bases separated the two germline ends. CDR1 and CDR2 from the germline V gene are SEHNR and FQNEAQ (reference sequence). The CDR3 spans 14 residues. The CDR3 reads CASSGLAGQETQYF. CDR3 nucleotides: TGTGCCAGCAGCGGGTTAGCAGGGCAAGAGACCCAGTACTTC.

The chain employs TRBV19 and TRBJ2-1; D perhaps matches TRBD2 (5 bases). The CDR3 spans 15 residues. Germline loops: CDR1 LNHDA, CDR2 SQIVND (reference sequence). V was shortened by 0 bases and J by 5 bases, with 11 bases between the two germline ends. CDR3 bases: TGTGCCAGTAGTATAGAGTTGGCGGGCCACAATGAGCAGTTCTTC. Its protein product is CASSIELAGHNEQFF.

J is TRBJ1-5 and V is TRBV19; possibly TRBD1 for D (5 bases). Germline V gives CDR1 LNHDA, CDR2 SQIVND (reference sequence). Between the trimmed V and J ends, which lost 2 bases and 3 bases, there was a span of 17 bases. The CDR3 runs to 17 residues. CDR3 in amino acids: CASSILGQGDNNQPQHF. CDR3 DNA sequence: TGTGCCAGTAGTATACTGGGTCAGGGCGATAACAATCAGCCCCAGCATTTT. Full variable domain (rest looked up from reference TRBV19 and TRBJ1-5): DGGITQSPKYLFRKEGQNVTLSCEQNLNHDAMYWYRQDPGQGLRLIYYSQIVNDFQKGDIAEGYSVSREKKESFPLTVTSAQKNPTAFYLCASSILGQGDNNQPQHFGDGTRLSIL.